This entry is about one TCR beta chain. The target antigen is unknown. This sample is drawn from a study of PD-L1 blockade in urothelial cancer. Whole-study findings and limits: TCR clonality was measured in pretreatment peripheral blood. Clonality below the median predicted better survival.

There are 16 residues in the CDR3. From germline, CDR1 is MNHNS and CDR2 SASEGT. The V end was cut by 2 bases, the J end by 8 bases, with 19 bases between. Data came from immunoSEQ multiplex PCR; TCRdb stores just in-frame clones and leaves some out. The sample contains roughly 36,000 clones, around 88% of which appear only once. Source: PBMCs, taken around atezolizumab (anti-PD-L1) treatment. The chain joins TRBV6-1 to TRBJ1-3; maybe TRBD1 (5 bases). This clonotype originated in a man in his fifties or sixties with urothelial cancer. The CDR3 DNA is TGTGCCAGCAGTGAACTAGGGACTCGGAAACTGCACACCATATATTTT. Translation gives CASSELGTRKLHTIYF.